These 32 T cell receptor delta chains were all obtained from the same sample, sequenced in a study of in vitro expanded adult blood gammadelta T cells. TCRdb applied CATT to the 5' RACE reads for clone calling. The table shows more than 650 delta-chain clones, with around two fifths occurring only once. After expansion, live CD3+ TCRgammadelta+ Vgamma9+ Vdelta2+ T cells were sorted by FACS. Zoledronate at roughly 1 uM was applied to PBMC for one day, followed by three washes. The cells grew for 14 days in culture, receiving fresh IL-2 every 3 to 4 days. No antigen has been identified for these receptors. Specimen: gamma-delta T cells from peripheral blood expanded in culture, collected from an in vitro culture stimulated with zoledronate. All receptors come from an adult in good health.

In its sample, this clone is large (0.1 to 1%). Other nucleotide sequences from this sample produce the same CDR3. The chain couples TRDV2 to TRDJ1; 9 bases fit TRDD3. The CDR3 contains 18 residues. Trimming cost V 0 bases and J 0 bases; bases outside gene matches: 10. From germline, CDR1 is GEAIGNYY and CDR2 EKD. CDR3 sequence reads: CACDTIILGDPNTDKLIF. As DNA, the CDR3 is TGTGCCTGTGACACCATCATACTGGGGGACCCCAACACCGATAAACTCATCTTT.

In its sample, this clone was seen a few times. V usage is TRDV2 and J usage is TRDJ1; weak D call: TRDD3 (6 bases). The V gene's germline CDR1 is GEAIGNYY and CDR2 EKD. Trimming pared 1 base from V and 8 bases from J, leaving 28 bases between. The CDR3 extends over 18 amino acids. The CDR3 region has the DNA TGTGCCTGTGACACTCTCGGACTGGGCACTAAGGCGGGGAAAAAACTCATCTTT. Amino acid sequence: CACDTLGLGTKAGKKLIF.

This clone was picked up a small number of times. Just one base apart from a much larger clone, this may be a read error. This same CDR3 is encoded by further DNA sequences in the sample. The chain is built from TRDV2 and TRDJ1; the match to TRDD3 covers 11 bases. The CDR3 is 18 amino acids. Trimming cost V 3 bases and J 5 bases; bases outside gene matches: 16. In germline, CDR1 is GEAIGNYY, CDR2 EKD. CDR3 sequence (DNA): TGTGCCTGTGACTCCCTGGTTGTGGGGGATACGCGGACTGATAAACTCATCTTT. Translating it yields CACDSLVVGDTRTDKLIF.

This clone has a handful of counts. A clone one base away is much larger, so this may be a read error. Other DNA sequences from this sample encode an identical CDR3 as well. This chain connects TRDV2 to TRDJ1, with 7 bases that match TRDD3. Germline V lookup: CDR1 GEAIGNYY, CDR2 EKD. The CDR3 has 19 amino acids. The CDR3 reads CACDTVPETGGMVGDKLIF. CDR3 coding DNA: TGTGCCTGCGACACGGTGCCGGAGACCGGGGGGATGGTCGGCGATAAACTCATCTTT.

To note about this clone: A single base separates this from a much larger clone, so it may be a read error. The same CDR3 can be traced to other DNA sequences in this sample. The chain couples TRDV2 to TRDJ3; 10 bases line up with TRDD3. Germline V lookup: CDR1 GEAIGNYY, CDR2 EKD. This CDR3 contains 20 residues. CDR3 amino acids: CACDTADGGYFVRDTRQMFF. CDR3 sequence (DNA): TGTGCCTGTGACACCGCAGATGGGGGATACTTTGTCCGGGACACTCGACAGATGTTTTTC.

Concerning this clone: A read error is the likely source, as a far larger clone sits one nucleotide away. The chain has TRDV2 and TRDJ1, with 8 bases aligning to TRDD3. Germline lookup yields CDR1 GEAIGNYY and CDR2 EKD. CDR3 size: 19 residues. The CDR3 loop is CARDTLRRAEGDKVDKLIF. The CDR3, as DNA: TGTGCCCGTGACACCCTAAGAAGGGCCGAGGGGGATAAGGTCGATAAACTCATCTTT.

This clone was seen a few times. The CDR3 bases are TGTGCCTGTGACAATGTACTGGGGGATATTCAGGCCGATAAACTCATCTTT. Residues: CACDNVLGDIQADKLIF. The gene calls are TRDV2 and TRDJ1; 11 positions match TRDD3. Germline CDR1 GEAIGNYY, CDR2 EKD. Trimming at V came to 2 bases and at J to 3 bases, leaving 10 bases not matched to a gene. The CDR3 loop spans 17 amino acids.

The CDR3 protein is CACDILGENTDKLIF. For the CDR3, the DNA is TGTGCCTGTGACATACTGGGGGAGAACACCGATAAACTCATCTTT. This chain links TRDV2 with TRDJ1, with TRDD3 identical over 9 bases. The germline CDR1 and CDR2 sequences are GEAIGNYY and EKD. The CDR3 contains 15 residues. J lost 0 bases, V lost 2 bases, and 3 bases had no gene match.

Remarks on this clone: The identical CDR3 is also encoded by other nucleotide sequences in the sample. The chain is built from TRDV2 and TRDJ1; TRDD3 is a possible D gene (6 bases). The germline V and J ends were trimmed by 1 base and 1 base, with 21 bases remaining between them. The CDR3 extends over 18 amino acids. Germline V CDR1 and CDR2: GEAIGNYY, EKD. The CDR3 nucleotides read TGTGCCTGTGACACAGTGGTGGGGGGCCTCTCCGTCACCGATAAACTCATCTTT. Amino acid sequence: CACDTVVGGLSVTDKLIF.

This clone ranks as large. The J gene is TRDJ1, the V gene TRDV2; D may be TRDD3 (6 bases). Trimming took 3 bases from V and 3 from J, leaving 16 bases between them. CDR1 is GEAIGNYY, CDR2 EKD, per germline. The CDR3 is 15 amino acids. For the CDR3, the DNA is TGTGCCTGTGACCCCTTAGGGGGAACAGCCGATAAACTCATCTTT. Encoded protein: CACDPLGGTADKLIF.

This clone has a single count. A read error likely explains this, since a far larger clone differs by one base. The chain recombines TRDV2 with TRDJ1, with a tentative D call TRDD3 (6 bases). The CDR3 loop spans 15 amino acids. The germline CDR1 and CDR2 sequences are GEAIGNYY and EKD. CDR3 bases: TGTGCCTGTGACACCGTGGGGGCTTACACCAATAAACTCATCTTT. Its translation: CACDTVGAYTNKLIF.

This clone is large (0.1 to 1%) by share. Other DNA sequences within the sample encode an identical CDR3. The chain links TRDV2 to TRDJ2; possible D gene TRDD3, 5 bases. The CDR3 sequence is 14 residues long. The germline V and J ends were trimmed by 0 bases and 8 bases, with 12 bases remaining between them. Germline V gives CDR1 GEAIGNYY, CDR2 EKD. The CDR3 reads CACDTLGKAAQLFF. CDR3 coding DNA: TGTGCCTGTGACACCTTGGGGAAAGCCGCACAACTCTTCTTT.

The V gene is TRDV2, the J gene TRDJ3; tentative D call: TRDD3 (6 bases). The CDR3 has 20 residues. V was clipped by 3 bases and J by 0 bases, with 20 bases between them. The V gene's germline CDR1 is GEAIGNYY and CDR2 EKD. The CDR3 DNA is TGTGCCTGTGACTTCGTACTGGGTGAGCCTGGCTCCTGGGACACCCGACAGATGTTTTTC. Amino acids: CACDFVLGEPGSWDTRQMFF.

This chain connects TRDV2 to TRDJ1; tentative D call: TRDD3 (5 bases). Germline CDR1 GEAIGNYY, CDR2 EKD. V lost 3 bases and J 0 bases, leaving 13 bases between the germline ends. The CDR3 has 15 amino acids. CDR3 in amino acids: CACDDIGANTDKLIF. The DNA for the CDR3 is TGTGCCTGTGACGATATTGGGGCAAACACCGATAAACTCATCTTT.

In DNA form, the CDR3 reads TGTGCCTGTGACTCCGTGCTGGGGGATACGTCGTACACCGATAAACTCATCTTT. It yields the protein CACDSVLGDTSYTDKLIF. This chain connects TRDV2 to TRDJ1; the match to TRDD3 covers 12 bases. This CDR3 is built from 18 residues. Germline CDR1 reads GEAIGNYY; CDR2 reads EKD. The V and J ends lost 3 bases and 0 bases, in that order; junction bases with no gene match: 10.

For this clone: A much larger clone sits a single nucleotide away, making a read error possible. Other DNA sequences from this sample encode an identical CDR3 as well. This chain links TRDV2 with TRDJ1, with D unresolved. Germline CDR1 reads GEAIGNYY; CDR2 reads EKD. This CDR3 has 18 amino acids. V lost 0 bases and J lost 5, with 24 bases in between. Written as DNA, the CDR3 is TGTGCCTGTGACACCGTCGGAGTGCAACATCGTACTCCTGATAAACTCATCTTT. Residues: CACDTVGVQHRTPDKLIF.

This clone rates as large. Other DNA variants within this sample encode the same CDR3. V is TRDV2 and J is TRDJ2; 12 bases line up with TRDD3. The CDR3 is 19 amino acids. The V gene's germline CDR1 is GEAIGNYY and CDR2 EKD. J lost 0 bases, V lost 3 bases, and 10 bases had no gene match. The CDR3 reads CACDPIRSGGYALTAQLFF. The CDR3 DNA sequence: TGTGCCTGTGACCCTATTCGTTCTGGGGGATACGCTTTGACAGCACAACTCTTCTTT.

To note about this clone: A much larger clone differs from this one at a single base, so this may be a read error. The identical CDR3 is also encoded by other nucleotide sequences in the sample. The CDR3 reads CACDPVLGPDKLIF. The DNA for the CDR3 is TGTGCCTGTGACCCAGTTTTGGGACCCGATAAACTCATCTTT. This chain links TRDV2 with TRDJ1; unclear D gene. The CDR3 loop spans 14 amino acids. The germline V gene has CDR1 GEAIGNYY and CDR2 EKD. V was clipped by 3 bases and J by 3 bases, with 13 bases between them.

By frequency in the sample, this clone is large. The CDR3 here is CACDTVGSTSMGETAQLFF. The CDR3 nucleotides are TGTGCCTGTGACACGGTGGGGAGTACGTCAATGGGGGAGACAGCACAACTCTTCTTT. The chain recombines TRDV2 with TRDJ2; 7 bases agree with TRDD3. CDR1 is GEAIGNYY, CDR2 EKD, per germline. CDR3 length: 19 residues. Trimming at V came to 1 base and at J to 4 bases, leaving 17 bases not matched to a gene.

The CDR3 region has the DNA TGTGCCTGTGACCCCCTCATACTGGGGGATACGCGGGATAAACTCATCTTT. This codes for CACDPLILGDTRDKLIF. The chain joins TRDV2 to TRDJ1; TRDD3 agrees at 13 bases. The CDR3 is 17 residues long. Per the germline V gene, CDR1 is GEAIGNYY and CDR2 is EKD. The V gene end was trimmed by 3 bases and the J gene end by 5 bases; junction bases not matched to a gene: 11.

Worth noting for this clone: Other DNA variants within this sample encode the same CDR3. The chain recombines TRDV2 with TRDJ1; maybe TRDD3 (5 bases). CDR1 GEAIGNYY and CDR2 EKD come from the germline V gene. CDR3 length: 14 residues. V was cut by 0 bases and J by 5 bases, with 12 bases left in between. The CDR3, as DNA: TGTGCCTGTGACACCGTTGGGGACGCTGATAAACTCATCTTT. This translates into CACDTVGDADKLIF.

To note about this clone: The junction departs from germline at one end; a sequencing error may be responsible. The sample contains more than one DNA sequence encoding this CDR3. The V and J genes are TRDV2 and TRDJ1; 8 bases align to TRDD3. This CDR3 has 20 amino acids. Germline V CDR1 and CDR2: GEAIGNYY, EKD. CDR3 DNA sequence: TGTGCCTGTGACACCGTAGGCCGTACTGGGGGGACCGAATACACTGATAAACTCATCTTT. Protein: CACDTVGRTGGTEYTDKLIF.

As for this clone: The sample has other DNA sequences that encode this CDR3 too. The chain recombines TRDV2 with TRDJ1; TRDD2 is a possible D gene (5 bases). The CDR3 has 17 residues. V was shortened by 3 bases and J by 0 bases, with 19 bases between the two germline ends. Germline CDR1 and CDR2: GEAIGNYY and EKD. The CDR3 DNA reads TGTGCCTGTGACCCCCTTTCCTCGGACCCATACACCGATAAACTCATCTTT. Encoded protein: CACDPLSSDPYTDKLIF.

Sample share makes this clone large. Other DNA sequences from this sample encode an identical CDR3 as well. The J gene is TRDJ1, the V gene TRDV2, with a possible D match to TRDD3 (5 bases). The CDR3 has 16 amino acids. Germline loops: CDR1 GEAIGNYY, CDR2 EKD. Trimming took off 5 bases at V and 0 bases at J, with 18 bases between the two ends. The CDR3 region has the DNA TGTGCCTGTGGGCCCCTCTCCGGGATGGACACCGATAAACTCATCTTT. This codes for CACGPLSGMDTDKLIF.

This clone was recorded a few times. At one end the junction does not follow the germline gene, possibly because of a read error. The V call is TRDV2, the J call TRDJ1; TRDD3 matches at 10 bases. Germline CDR1 GEAIGNYY, CDR2 EKD. The CDR3 runs 17 residues. The CDR3 bases are TGTGCCCGTGACGTACTGGGGGATGAGGGGTACACCGATAAACTCATCTTT. It specifies CARDVLGDEGYTDKLIF.

This clone was observed a few times. The rearrangement uses TRDV2 and TRDJ1, with 13 positions matching TRDD3. The CDR3 consists of 20 residues. V shed 0 bases and J 3 bases; nucleotides not matched to a gene: 15. Germline V gene data show CDR1 as GEAIGNYY and CDR2 as EKD. The CDR3 loop reads CACDTVQVLGDTGSADKLIF. CDR3 bases: TGTGCCTGTGACACCGTTCAAGTACTGGGGGATACGGGATCGGCCGATAAACTCATCTTT.

A remark on this clone: A clone one base away is much larger, so this may be a read error. The V and J genes are TRDV2 and TRDJ4, with 13 positions matching TRDD3. The J call is uncertain, as TRDJ1 better fits the DNA end. The CDR3 has 20 amino acids. CDR1 and CDR2 from the germline V gene are GEAIGNYY and EKD. This chain's CDR3 is CACDPILLGDTVEKTDKLIF. CDR3 bases: TGTGCCTGTGACCCAATCCTACTGGGGGATACGGTCGAAAAGACTGATAAACTCATCTTT.

This clone is large (0.1 to 1%). The identical CDR3 is also encoded by other nucleotide sequences in the sample. The chain has TRDV2 and TRDJ1; 12 bases match TRDD3. V was clipped by 0 bases and J by 4 bases; unmatched bases: 8. The V gene's germline CDR1 is GEAIGNYY and CDR2 EKD. The CDR3 is made up of 17 amino acids. The CDR3 DNA reads as TGTGCCTGTGACACCGTCTGGGGGATACGGCGGGACGATAAACTCATCTTT. Encoded protein: CACDTVWGIRRDDKLIF.

V usage is TRDV2 and J usage is TRDJ1; D unclear. With 0 bases removed from V and 0 bases from J, the gap between germline ends came to 19 bases. The CDR3 extends over 18 amino acids. CDR1 and CDR2 from the germline V gene are GEAIGNYY and EKD. CDR3 sequence: CACDTVSGGTSYTDKLIF. For the CDR3, the DNA is TGTGCCTGTGACACCGTCTCGGGTGGGACTTCGTACACCGATAAACTCATCTTT.

Regarding this clone: A junction end diverges from the germline sequence, so it may reflect a read error. The chain combines TRDV2 with TRDJ3; D possibly corresponds to TRDD3 (6 bases). This CDR3 spans 19 amino acids. The germline CDR1 and CDR2 sequences are GEAIGNYY and EKD. CDR3 protein: CACDTVLGRQPWDTRQMIF. CDR3 DNA sequence: TGTGCCTGTGACACCGTCCTGGGGCGACAACCCTGGGACACCCGACAGATGATTTTC.

Concerning this clone: This may arise from a read error, as a much more abundant clone is one base away. The chain couples TRDV2 to TRDJ1; 9 nucleotides line up with TRDD3. From germline, CDR1 is GEAIGNYY and CDR2 EKD. The CDR3 is 18 residues long. CDR3 sequence (DNA): TGTGCCTGTGACACCGTAATATCCGGGGGATACCACACCGATAAACACATCTTT. Its protein is CACDTVISGGYHTDKHIF.

A remark on this clone: This likely reflects a read error, since a far larger clone is one base away. The chain links TRDV2 to TRDJ1; 8 positions agree with TRDD3. J lost 4 bases, V lost 0 bases, and 15 bases had no gene match. This CDR3 region has 18 residues. CDR1 is GEAIGNYY and CDR2 is EKD in the germline V gene. The CDR3 protein is CACDTVGGFGDTGDKLIF. The CDR3 nucleotides read TGTGCCTGTGACACCGTTGGAGGCTTTGGGGATACCGGCGATAAACTCATCTTT.